This is a list of T cell receptor beta chains from one sample in a study of blood T cell repertoires in COVID-19. Profiled with immunoSEQ multiplex PCR; TCRdb holds only in-frame clones, not every one. The sample records 300,000 or so clones, over 80% being singletons. Sequenced sample: peripheral blood. All receptors come from a woman aged 40-49 years with acute or convalescent COVID-19. Each CDR3 is given with its conserved first and last residue. The order of the fields is D gene, clone size, J gene, V gene, CDR3 length, CDR3 protein. A D gene is named only where the DNA matches it firmly. Clone size is given for some rows only: seen once, a few or many times, or a class if the clone is expanded.

d_gene: NA
abundance: NA
j_gene: TRBJ1-1
v_gene: TRBV2
len: 13
CDR3aa: CASSELGGTEAFF

d_gene: NA
abundance: NA
j_gene: TRBJ1-1
v_gene: TRBV3-1/TRBV3-2
len: 15
CDR3aa: CASSQTPGRGSEAFF

d_gene: NA
abundance: NA
j_gene: TRBJ2-2
v_gene: TRBV13
len: 14
CDR3aa: CASSFGREAGELFF

d_gene: TRBD1
abundance: NA
j_gene: TRBJ2-1
v_gene: TRBV11-2
len: 16
CDR3aa: CASSLGGTGGRNEQFF

d_gene: NA
abundance: NA
j_gene: TRBJ1-2
v_gene: TRBV4-1
len: 12
CDR3aa: CASSPGGSGYTF

d_gene: NA
abundance: NA
j_gene: TRBJ1-2
v_gene: TRBV5-1
len: 15
CDR3aa: CASSLEGHSLAGYTF

d_gene: NA
abundance: NA
j_gene: TRBJ2-3
v_gene: TRBV24-1
len: 15
CDR3aa: CATSDRGLSTDTQYF

d_gene: NA
abundance: NA
j_gene: TRBJ1-2
v_gene: TRBV3-1/TRBV3-2
len: 13
CDR3aa: CASSQEGVGGYTF

d_gene: TRBD2
abundance: NA
j_gene: TRBJ2-3
v_gene: TRBV5-1
len: 17
CDR3aa: CASTSAGGGSVTDTQYF

d_gene: NA
abundance: NA
j_gene: TRBJ1-6
v_gene: TRBV27
len: 14
CDR3aa: CASSLNGYNSPLHF

d_gene: TRBD1
abundance: NA
j_gene: TRBJ1-1
v_gene: TRBV12-3/TRBV12-4
len: 12
CDR3aa: CASSDRDTEAFF

d_gene: TRBD1
abundance: NA
j_gene: TRBJ2-1
v_gene: TRBV2
len: 13
CDR3aa: CASRPDRVGEQFF

d_gene: NA
abundance: NA
j_gene: TRBJ1-2
v_gene: TRBV18
len: 18
CDR3aa: CASSPEGSGEQIGYGYTF

d_gene: NA
abundance: few
j_gene: TRBJ2-2
v_gene: TRBV5-1
len: 17
CDR3aa: CASSLRVRAAGSGELFF

d_gene: NA
abundance: NA
j_gene: TRBJ1-2
v_gene: TRBV6-6
len: 14
CDR3aa: CASSYVPGLEGYTF

d_gene: TRBD1
abundance: NA
j_gene: TRBJ1-2
v_gene: TRBV30
len: 14
CDR3aa: CAWTARRQGESYTF

d_gene: NA
abundance: NA
j_gene: TRBJ1-4
v_gene: TRBV19
len: 17
CDR3aa: CASSTLRDGMGIEKLFF

d_gene: NA
abundance: NA
j_gene: TRBJ1-6
v_gene: TRBV9
len: 13
CDR3aa: CARGGGGNSPLHF

d_gene: TRBD1
abundance: NA
j_gene: TRBJ1-5
v_gene: TRBV27
len: 19
CDR3aa: CASRITGGGGTYSNQPQHF

d_gene: TRBD1
abundance: NA
j_gene: TRBJ1-1
v_gene: TRBV5-1
len: 15
CDR3aa: CASRDAGQGYTEAFF

d_gene: NA
abundance: NA
j_gene: TRBJ1-3
v_gene: TRBV6-5
len: 14
CDR3aa: CASRSSPSGNTIYF

d_gene: NA
abundance: NA
j_gene: TRBJ2-3
v_gene: TRBV6-4
len: 13
CDR3aa: CASSTSGLDTQYF

d_gene: NA
abundance: NA
j_gene: TRBJ1-1
v_gene: TRBV3-1/TRBV3-2
len: 12
CDR3aa: CASSPTGIEAFF

d_gene: NA
abundance: NA
j_gene: TRBJ1-5
v_gene: TRBV6-6
len: 14
CDR3aa: CASSYAESNQPQHF

d_gene: NA
abundance: NA
j_gene: TRBJ2-2
v_gene: TRBV5-1
len: 17
CDR3aa: CASSLILRAPNTGELFF

d_gene: NA
abundance: NA
j_gene: TRBJ1-6
v_gene: TRBV3-1/TRBV3-2
len: 16
CDR3aa: CASSQGTETPPIRVHF

d_gene: NA
abundance: NA
j_gene: TRBJ2-5
v_gene: TRBV5-1
len: 12
CDR3aa: CASSPGEETQYF

d_gene: TRBD1
abundance: NA
j_gene: TRBJ2-3
v_gene: TRBV9
len: 15
CDR3aa: CASSAQDRAADTQYF

d_gene: NA
abundance: NA
j_gene: TRBJ2-2
v_gene: TRBV11-2
len: 16
CDR3aa: CASSPSGTQLPGELFF

d_gene: NA
abundance: NA
j_gene: TRBJ1-2
v_gene: TRBV4-1
len: 15
CDR3aa: CASSQGPTGSYGYTF

d_gene: NA
abundance: few
j_gene: TRBJ1-2
v_gene: TRBV19
len: 13
CDR3aa: CASRVTGSHGYTF

d_gene: TRBD1
abundance: once
j_gene: TRBJ2-3
v_gene: TRBV5-4
len: 14
CDR3aa: CASSPTGVTDTQYF

d_gene: NA
abundance: NA
j_gene: TRBJ2-3
v_gene: TRBV5-1
len: 14
CDR3aa: CASSLGGGIPIQYF

d_gene: NA
abundance: once
j_gene: TRBJ2-1
v_gene: TRBV2
len: 13
CDR3aa: CASLLQGNNEQFF

d_gene: TRBD2
abundance: NA
j_gene: TRBJ2-3
v_gene: TRBV6-4
len: 16
CDR3aa: CASSPSGGPGSDTQYF

d_gene: NA
abundance: NA
j_gene: TRBJ1-1
v_gene: TRBV12-5
len: 15
CDR3aa: CASGLVQGRNTEAFF

d_gene: NA
abundance: once
j_gene: TRBJ2-5
v_gene: TRBV5-4
len: 13
CDR3aa: CASSPQGRETQYF

d_gene: TRBD1
abundance: NA
j_gene: TRBJ2-2
v_gene: TRBV10-2
len: 15
CDR3aa: CASSEGQGAIGELFF

d_gene: NA
abundance: once
j_gene: TRBJ1-1
v_gene: TRBV5-1
len: 15
CDR3aa: CASSLRALGGTEAFF

d_gene: NA
abundance: NA
j_gene: TRBJ1-1
v_gene: TRBV5-1
len: 15
CDR3aa: CASSLGGRVNTEAFF

d_gene: NA
abundance: NA
j_gene: TRBJ1-1
v_gene: TRBV27
len: 15
CDR3aa: CASSLTSTGNTEAFF

d_gene: NA
abundance: NA
j_gene: TRBJ1-2
v_gene: TRBV5-1
len: 17
CDR3aa: CASSFRAGQHSNYGYTF